The present T cell receptor beta chain was sequenced within a study of blood T cell repertoires in COVID-19. CDR3 size: 13 residues. Trimming cost V 6 bases and J 12 bases; bases outside gene matches: 13. Per the original data handling: By means of reference gene primer amplification, nucleated cell counts were estimated. TCRdb's copy holds only in-frame clones and misses some; the assay was immunoSEQ multiplex PCR. Clone size and the V and J calls come from that table; the DNA yielded D and trimming. Of about 63,000 clones in the sample, about 75% were seen once. The source is a woman of 80 years or more with acute or convalescent COVID-19. What was sequenced was peripheral blood. The chain joins TRBV12-3 or TRBV12-4 to TRBJ1-2; 7 bases match TRBD1. In DNA form, the CDR3 reads TGTGCCAGCAGCCTAAGATTAACAGGGGCCGACACCTTC. This encodes CASSLRLTGADTF.